These 31 T cell receptor beta chains were all obtained from the same sample, sequenced in a study of radiation and T cells in renal cell carcinoma. Sample time point: blood 2 weeks post-SBRT. Treatment of the sample: 15 Gy SBRT to primary tumor, nephrectomy 4 weeks later. The assay was immunoSEQ multiplex PCR, and TCRdb's table has in-frame clones only and misses some. The data contain around 70,000 clones, about 80% of them singletons. Sample: blood, taken from a patient whose treatment included radiotherapy and nephrectomy. The receptor source for this set is a man aged 55 to 70 with renal cell carcinoma.

This clone was detected once. V gene TRBV13 combines with J gene TRBJ2-6; possibly TRBD1 or TRBD2 for D (5 bases each). Germline assignment: CDR1 PRHDT and CDR2 FYEKMQ (reference sequence). Trimming cost V 1 base and J 3 bases, with 13 bases left between them. This CDR3 is 17 amino acids long. The CDR3 region is CASSLDPGTLGANVLTF. CDR3 coding DNA: TGTGCCAGCAGCTTAGATCCGGGGACGCTTGGGGCCAACGTCCTGACTTTC.

This chain uses TRBV6-4 with TRBJ2-1; 7 positions match TRBD1. CDR1 is MRHNA, CDR2 SNTAGT, per germline. V lost 4 bases to trimming and J lost 4 bases; unmatched junction nucleotides: 7. CDR3 length: 15 amino acids. CDR3 nucleotide sequence: TGTGCCAGCAGTGTCGATCGGACAGGTTACAATGAGCAGTTCTTC. Encoded protein: CASSVDRTGYNEQFF.

This clone was seen at least ten times. The genes are TRBV10-1 and TRBJ2-1; 9 positions agree with TRBD2. CDR1 WNHNN and CDR2 SYGVQD come from the germline V gene (reference sequence). This CDR3 comprises 15 residues. With V trimmed by 2 bases and J by 6 bases, 5 bases remained unmatched. The CDR3 region is CASSEIAGVGNEQFF. The CDR3 DNA is TGCGCCAGCAGTGAGATAGCGGGAGTTGGCAATGAGCAGTTCTTC.

This clone was observed a few times. The DNA of the CDR3 is TGTGCCAGCAGTTACTCACAGGGTTGGGGCTACACCTTC. It yields the protein CASSYSQGWGYTF. The chain is built from TRBV6-5 and TRBJ1-2, with D possibly being TRBD1 (6 bases). V lost 0 bases and J 8 bases, leaving 10 bases between the germline ends. This CDR3 is 13 amino acids long. CDR1 is MNHEY and CDR2 is SVGAGI in the germline V gene.

V gene TRBV15 combines with J gene TRBJ2-5, with 8 bases identical to TRBD1. V shed 5 bases and J 9 bases; nucleotides not matched to a gene: 17. This CDR3 region has 16 residues. CDR1 LNHNV and CDR2 YYDKDF come from the germline V gene (reference sequence). This chain's CDR3 is CATSEAAGGSGRAQYF. The CDR3 DNA reads as TGTGCCACCAGCGAAGCGGCAGGGGGCTCGGGCAGAGCCCAGTACTTC.

CDR3 loop: CASSFLAGGPTLGQETQYF. CDR3 DNA: TGTGCCAGCAGTTTCTTAGCGGGAGGGCCGACGTTGGGCCAAGAGACCCAGTACTTC. This rearrangement joins TRBV28 to TRBJ2-5, with 11 nucleotides matching TRBD2. CDR3 size: 19 residues. Germline CDR1 MDHEN, CDR2 SYDVKM. V lost 3 bases to trimming and J lost 1 base; unmatched junction nucleotides: 13.

The chain employs TRBV4-1 and TRBJ2-1, with 14 positions matching TRBD2. The CDR3 extends over 16 amino acids. Germline loops: CDR1 MGHRA, CDR2 YSYEKL. J gave up 7 bases and V 0 bases, and 2 bases lay outside the gene matches. In nucleotides, the CDR3 is TGCGCCAGCAGCCAAGAAGGGACTAGCGGGAGTAATGAGCAGTTCTTC. Its protein is CASSQEGTSGSNEQFF.

The rearrangement links TRBV18 to TRBJ2-5; D gene unclear. The CDR3 is 14 amino acids. V lost 6 bases to trimming and J lost 2 bases, with 13 bases between them. Looked up from germline, CDR1 is KGHSH and CDR2 is LQKENI. This chain's CDR3 is CASSPRQWQETQYF. The CDR3 DNA is TGTGCCAGCTCGCCCAGGCAGTGGCAAGAGACCCAGTACTTC.

This clone has just one count. The V call is TRBV7-9, the J call TRBJ2-7, with 10 nucleotides matching TRBD1. This CDR3 contains 17 residues. J gave up 2 bases and V 5 bases, and 12 bases lay outside the gene matches. From germline, CDR1 is SEHNR and CDR2 FQNEAQ (reference sequence). CDR3 loop: CASSVSVGTGEAYEQYF. For the CDR3, the DNA is TGTGCCAGCAGCGTTTCCGTTGGGACAGGGGAGGCCTACGAGCAGTACTTC.

The gene calls are TRBV7-8 and TRBJ2-3; no firm D call. V shed 0 bases and J shed 0 bases, with 13 bases lying between them. The CDR3 loop spans 17 amino acids. Germline V gene lookup returns CDR1 SGHVS and CDR2 FQNEAQ. As DNA, the CDR3 is TGTGCCAGCAGCTTAGCTAGTGTGGCCCGAAGCACAGATACGCAGTATTTT. It codes for CASSLASVARSTDTQYF. The full variable domain, completed using reference TRBV7-8 and TRBJ2-3, is GAGVSQSPRYKVAKRGQDVALRCDPISGHVSLFWYQQALGQGPEFLTYFQNEAQLDKSGLPSDRFFAERPEGSVSTLKIQRTQQEDSAVYLCASSLASVARSTDTQYFGPGTRLTVL.

This chain joins TRBV10-3 and TRBJ2-1, with 10 bases that match TRBD2. J gave up 3 bases and V 10 bases, and 12 bases lay outside the gene matches. The germline gives CDR1 ENHRY, CDR2 SYGVKD. CDR3 length equals 16 residues. DNA for the CDR3: TGTGCCACCGAAGCGGGAGGGTCCTCCTACTACAATGAGCAGTTCTTC. It encodes CATEAGGSSYYNEQFF.

The rearrangement links TRBV6-5 to TRBJ2-5, with 7 nucleotides matching TRBD2. This CDR3 has 15 amino acids. Germline V gives CDR1 MNHEY, CDR2 SVGAGI. V dropped 8 bases and J dropped 4; count of bases not matched to a gene: 13. The CDR3 loop reads CASSLWRTSLETQYF. CDR3 DNA sequence: TGTGCCAGCTCTCTGTGGAGGACTAGTCTAGAGACCCAGTACTTC.

The chain couples TRBV7-9 to TRBJ2-2, with no clear D. Trimming cost V 5 bases and J 7 bases, with 14 bases left between them. Germline V gene data show CDR1 as SEHNR and CDR2 as FQNEAQ (reference sequence). The CDR3 is 14 amino acids. CDR3 sequence: CASSRMIQSGELFF. Written as DNA, the CDR3 is TGTGCCAGCAGCCGGATGATACAAAGCGGGGAGCTGTTTTTT.

V is TRBV9 and J is TRBJ2-7, with D possibly TRBD2 on 5 matching bases. The germline V gene has CDR1 SGDLS and CDR2 YYNGEE. V was shortened by 0 bases and J by 7 bases, with 17 bases between the two germline ends. CDR3 length: 15 residues. The DNA for the CDR3 is TGTGCCAGCAGCGTAGGGCTCGCGACTACGGGGGAGCAGTACTTC. This sequence encodes CASSVGLATTGEQYF.

V and J are TRBV5-3 and TRBJ2-3; the match to TRBD2 covers 11 bases. TRBV5-3 is annotated as an ORF whose role is uncertain. Trimming at V came to 2 bases and at J to 0 bases, leaving 23 bases not matched to a gene. CDR3 size: 23 residues. CDR3 amino acids: CARSFSTPALGILAGGSTDTQYF. In DNA, the CDR3 is TGTGCCAGAAGCTTTTCAACCCCCGCTCTGGGAATCTTAGCGGGAGGGAGCACAGATACGCAGTATTTT.

This clone occurred a few times. The chain uses TRBV23-1 and TRBJ2-2; maybe TRBD1 (5 bases). Being an ORF, TRBV23-1 has a function that is uncertain. V was cut by 5 bases and J by 6 bases, with 13 bases left in between. The CDR3 covers 14 residues. This chain's CDR3 is CASSYPRVAGELFF. CDR3 nucleotides: TGCGCCAGCAGTTATCCCAGGGTTGCCGGGGAGCTGTTTTTT.

This chain joins TRBV1 and TRBJ2-2; TRBD2, as called in the table, went unchecked against the DNA. TRBV1 is classified as a pseudogene. The length of the CDR3 is 18 residues. The CDR3 DNA follows: TGCACCAGCAGCCAACTCCAACCGGGACTAGGGTTCACCGGGGAGCTGTTTTTT. Encoded protein: CTSSQLQPGLGFTGELFF.

The J gene is TRBJ1-4, the V gene TRBV5-1; no clear D gene. Germline values: CDR1 SGHRS, CDR2 YFSETQ. Trimming removed 4 bases at V and 0 bases at J, with 7 bases between. The CDR3 runs to 14 residues. The CDR3 protein is CASSRQATNEKLFF. CDR3 bases: TGCGCCAGCAGCAGACAAGCAACTAATGAAAAACTGTTTTTT.

The chain combines TRBV7-8 with TRBJ2-7; 12 bases are a match to TRBD1. This CDR3 is built from 14 residues. J was trimmed by 12 bases and V by 4 bases; bases with no gene match: 10. Per germline, CDR1 SGHVS and CDR2 FQNEAQ. CDR3 loop: CASSWVEGQGALYF. The CDR3 DNA is TGTGCCAGCAGCTGGGTGGAGGGACAGGGGGCTTTGTACTTC.

The chain employs TRBV6-5 and TRBJ2-7; the D is unclear. The germline V gene has CDR1 MNHEY and CDR2 SVGAGI. V lost 5 bases, J lost 3 bases, and 8 bases lay in between. The CDR3 is made up of 12 amino acids. The CDR3 loop is CASSDNYYEQYF. In DNA form, the CDR3 reads TGTGCCAGCAGTGACAATTACTACGAGCAGTACTTC.

The rearrangement uses TRBV25-1 and TRBJ1-5, with D tentatively TRBD1 (6 bases). This CDR3 contains 13 residues. V lost 7 bases and J lost 7, with 14 bases in between. The germline V gene has CDR1 MGHDK and CDR2 SYGVNS. The CDR3 reads CASTEGGGQPQHF. CDR3 sequence (DNA): TGTGCCAGCACCGAGGGGGGTGGCCAGCCCCAGCATTTT. Drawing the rest from reference TRBV25-1 and TRBJ1-5, the complete variable domain is EADIYQTPRYLVIGTGKKITLECSQTMGHDKMYWYQQDPGMELHLIHYSYGVNSTEKGDLSSESTVSRIRTEHFPLTLESARPSHTSQYLCASTEGGGQPQHFGDGTRLSIL.

The chain combines TRBV11-2 with TRBJ2-7; 11 positions agree with TRBD2. In germline, CDR1 is SGHAT, CDR2 FQNNGV. This CDR3 is built from 16 residues. The V gene end was trimmed by 4 bases and the J gene end by 6 bases; junction bases not matched to a gene: 11. The chain's CDR3 is CASSSLSGRADREQYF. The DNA of the CDR3 is TGTGCCAGCAGCTCCCTTAGCGGGAGGGCCGACCGCGAGCAGTACTTC.

V gene TRBV27 combines with J gene TRBJ2-7; D might be TRBD1 (5 bases). The germline V gene encodes CDR1 MNHEY and CDR2 SMNVEV (reference sequence). This CDR3 has 18 amino acids. With 2 bases removed from V and 3 bases from J, the gap between germline ends came to 23 bases. Here the CDR3 reads CASSLLPPTDLRVYEQYF. The CDR3 nucleotides are TGTGCCAGCAGTTTACTCCCGCCGACAGATCTGAGAGTCTACGAGCAGTACTTC.

J is TRBJ2-3 and V is TRBV14; 8 positions agree with TRBD2. CDR1 is SGHDN, CDR2 FVKESK, per germline. V gave up 4 bases and J gave up 7 bases; unmatched junction bases: 13. The CDR3 loop spans 16 amino acids. In nucleotides, the CDR3 is TGTGCCAGCAGCCCTACTAGCGGAGGGACCGTGAATACGCAGTATTTT. It encodes CASSPTSGGTVNTQYF.

The chain recombines TRBV10-1 with TRBJ2-7; D is unclear. The V end lost 2 bases, the J end lost 8 bases, and 10 bases lay between the germline ends. This CDR3 has 12 residues. Germline loops: CDR1 WNHNN, CDR2 SYGVQD (reference sequence). The DNA of the CDR3 is TGCGCCAGCAGTGAGGACCGGTATCAGCAGTACTTC. It specifies CASSEDRYQQYF.

This chain joins TRBV27 and TRBJ2-7, with no clear D. The CDR3 length is 13 residues. Germline V gene lookup returns CDR1 MNHEY and CDR2 SMNVEV (reference sequence). With 6 bases removed from V and 0 bases from J, the gap between germline ends came to 9 bases. CDR3 loop: CASRWVGSYEQYF. For the CDR3, the DNA is TGTGCCAGCAGGTGGGTGGGCTCCTACGAGCAGTACTTC.

This chain joins TRBV19 and TRBJ2-2, with 10 bases identical to TRBD2. With V trimmed by 10 bases and J by 3 bases, 8 bases remained unmatched. Germline V lookup: CDR1 LNHDA, CDR2 SQIVND (reference sequence). This CDR3 is built from 15 residues. The CDR3: CATTGTSVYTGELFF. The CDR3, as DNA: TGTGCCACGACCGGGACTAGCGTATACACCGGGGAGCTGTTTTTT.

The chain links TRBV28 to TRBJ2-7; a weak D match, TRBD2 (6 bases). Germline CDR1 is MDHEN and CDR2 is SYDVKM. V lost 3 bases and J 0 bases, leaving 6 bases between the germline ends. The CDR3 loop spans 13 amino acids. CDR3 in amino acids: CASSFGSSYEQYF. The CDR3 DNA reads as TGTGCCAGCAGTTTCGGGAGCTCCTACGAGCAGTACTTC.

The chain links TRBV19 to TRBJ1-2; 7 nucleotides align to TRBD1. The CDR3 is made up of 14 amino acids. V lost 5 bases, J lost 3 bases, and 6 bases stayed unmatched. Germline values: CDR1 LNHDA, CDR2 SQIVND (reference sequence). The CDR3 loop reads CASSPQGVDYGYTF. As DNA, the CDR3 is TGTGCCAGTAGTCCCCAGGGGGTGGACTATGGCTACACCTTC.

The gene calls are TRBV19 and TRBJ2-7, with 7 bases that match TRBD1. The CDR3 is 15 residues long. Germline values: CDR1 LNHDA, CDR2 SQIVND (reference sequence). V trimming: 3 bases; J trimming: 4 bases; junction bases outside the gene matches: 9. Here the CDR3 reads CASSILTGNQYEQYF. The CDR3 DNA reads as TGTGCCAGTAGTATCCTGACAGGGAATCAGTACGAGCAGTACTTC.

The chain carries TRBV6-1 and TRBJ2-1, with D hard to call. V was pared by 9 bases and J by 5 bases, with 14 bases between. Germline V gene sequence: CDR1 MNHNS, CDR2 SASEGT. This CDR3 comprises 13 residues. The CDR3: CASCWTLNNEQFF. DNA for the CDR3: TGTGCCAGTTGTTGGACCCTGAACAATGAGCAGTTCTTC.